The 12 T cell receptor beta chains listed next were all sequenced from one sample in a study of T cells after yellow fever vaccination. TCRdb re-called the 5' RACE reads through MiXCR, storing one row per CDR3 protein. Found here are fewer than 350,000 distinct CDR3 sequences, roughly 4.3% of them singletons; the top ten hold approximately 20%. The specimen comprised PBMCs, sampled 15 days after the yellow fever booster vaccination. These receptors came from a man aged 18 to 35 who received the YFV17D yellow fever vaccine.

The V call is TRBV4-1, the J call TRBJ2-7; D is unclear. Germline V gene lookup returns CDR1 MGHRA and CDR2 YSYEKL. The CDR3 contains 15 residues. Trimming stripped 3 bases from V and 2 bases from J, with 14 bases between. CDR3 residues: CASSHLDAGAYEQYF. For the CDR3, the DNA is TGCGCCAGCAGCCACCTAGACGCAGGAGCCTACGAGCAGTACTTC.

In its sample, this clonotype was seen a few times. The CDR3 reads CATSNPPGLPRGTQYF. The CDR3 coding sequence is TGTGCCACCAGCAACCCCCCGGGGCTTCCCCGGGGGACCCAGTACTTC. The chain is built from TRBV15 and TRBJ2-5; the D gene could be TRBD1 or TRBD2 (5 bases each). Trimming took 4 bases from V and 7 from J, leaving 22 bases between them. In germline, CDR1 is LNHNV, CDR2 YYDKDF (reference sequence). CDR3 length equals 16 residues.

This clonotype showed up just a few times. The rearrangement joins TRBV5-1 to TRBJ2-7, with 11 bases identical to TRBD2. There are 13 residues in the CDR3. Per germline, CDR1 SGHRS and CDR2 YFSETQ. J gave up 6 bases and V 2 bases, and 1 base lay outside the gene matches. In nucleotides, the CDR3 is TGCGCCAGCAGCTTAACTAGCGGGGGCGAGCAGTACGTC. Its translation: CASSLTSGGEQYV.

This clonotype appeared many times. V gene TRBV11-2 combines with J gene TRBJ2-3; D is perhaps TRBD1 or TRBD2 (6 bases each). Germline V gives CDR1 SGHAT, CDR2 FQNNGV. The CDR3 runs 16 residues. V lost 1 base and J 4 bases, leaving 15 bases between the germline ends. CDR3 nucleotide sequence: TGTGCCAGCAGCTTAGTGGGGGGCGAGTTCGCAGATACGCAGTATTTT. Translation: CASSLVGGEFADTQYF.

This clonotype was observed many times. This chain joins TRBV20-1 and TRBJ2-7; 12 bases are shared with TRBD2. Germline lookup yields CDR1 DFQATT and CDR2 SNEGSKA (reference sequence). J lost 7 bases, V lost 2 bases, and 6 bases had no gene match. This CDR3 comprises 14 residues. In DNA, the CDR3 is TGCAGTGCTAGACCTAGCGGGGGGGCAAGGGAGCAGTACTTC. Its translation is CSARPSGGAREQYF.

In this sample, this clonotype turned up a few times. The chain uses TRBV11-2 and TRBJ1-5; TRBD1 is a possible D gene (5 bases). The CDR3 loop spans 15 amino acids. Per the germline V gene, CDR1 is SGHAT and CDR2 is FQNNGV. The germline V and J ends were trimmed by 5 bases and 0 bases, with 11 bases remaining between them. Here the CDR3 reads CASSETANSNQPQHF. The CDR3 DNA sequence: TGTGCCAGCAGCGAGACAGCTAATAGCAATCAGCCCCAGCATTTT. Full variable domain (outside the CDR3, taken from reference TRBV11-2 and TRBJ1-5): EAGVAQSPRYKIIEKRQSVAFWCNPISGHATLYWYQQILGQGPKLLIQFQNNGVVDDSQLPKDRFSAERLKGVDSTLKIQPAKLEDSAVYLCASSETANSNQPQHFGDGTRLSIL.

The chain combines TRBV6-6 with TRBJ2-7; either TRBD1 or TRBD2 may fit D (5 bases each). Germline CDR1 is MNHNY and CDR2 is SVGAGI (reference sequence). Between the trimmed V and J ends, which lost 5 bases and 1 base, there was a span of 15 bases. This CDR3 has 15 residues. CDR3 coding DNA: TGTGCCAGCAGTGCCCGGGACGGCCGGTCCTACGAGCAGTACGTC. It translates to CASSARDGRSYEQYV.

The CDR3 DNA reads TGTGCCAGCTCACAACCCCGCGCCACCAACACTGAAGCTTTCTTT. Protein: CASSQPRATNTEAFF. J is TRBJ1-1 and V is TRBV4-2; D ambiguous. The CDR3 length is 15 residues. CDR1 is LGHNA, CDR2 YNFKEQ, per germline. Deletions cut 8 bases from V and 2 bases from J, with 18 bases between.

At least ten counts were recorded for this clonotype. The chain combines TRBV18 with TRBJ2-5; D might be TRBD1 or TRBD2, each matching 5 bases. The CDR3 has 13 residues. Germline-derived CDR1 and CDR2 are KGHSH and LQKENI. The V gene lost 3 bases and the J gene lost 4 bases, with 9 bases spanning the gap. CDR3 DNA sequence: TGTGCCAGCTCACCCGGGGCTGGAGAGACCCAGTACTTC. Amino acids: CASSPGAGETQYF.

This clonotype was counted between two and nine times. The rearrangement links TRBV20-1 to TRBJ1-4, with a tentative D call TRBD1 (5 bases). The germline V gene has CDR1 DFQATT and CDR2 SNEGSKA (reference sequence). Trimming left V 5 bases short and J 4 bases short, with 11 bases between. CDR3 length equals 13 residues. CDR3 sequence reads: CSAVQGRNEKLFF. The CDR3 DNA reads as TGCAGTGCTGTCCAGGGCCGTAATGAAAAACTGTTTTTT.

This clonotype was counted at least ten times. V gene TRBV7-9 combines with J gene TRBJ1-4, with a possible D match to TRBD1 (5 bases). V was pared by 5 bases and J by 4 bases, with 11 bases between. CDR3 length equals 14 residues. The germline gives CDR1 SEHNR, CDR2 FQNEAQ (reference sequence). The CDR3 nucleotides read TGTGCCAGCAGCCCGCCGGGGGATAATGAAAAACTGTTTTTT. Protein sequence: CASSPPGDNEKLFF. Filled out from reference TRBV7-9 and TRBJ1-4, the complete variable domain reads DTGVSQNPRHKITKRGQNVTFRCDPISEHNRLYWYRQTLGQGPEFLTYFQNEAQLEKSRLLSDRFSAERPKGSFSTLEIQRTEQGDSAMYLCASSPPGDNEKLFFGSGTQLSVL.

The V call is TRBV6-2 or TRBV6-3, the J call TRBJ2-7, with TRBD1 matching over 7 bases. The CDR3 is 13 residues long. Germline V gene lookup returns CDR1 MNHEY and CDR2 SVGEGT. V dropped 6 bases and J dropped 2; count of bases not matched to a gene: 4. CDR3 in amino acids: CASSEQGTYEQYV. CDR3 DNA sequence: TGTGCCAGCAGCGAACAGGGGACCTACGAGCAGTACGTC.